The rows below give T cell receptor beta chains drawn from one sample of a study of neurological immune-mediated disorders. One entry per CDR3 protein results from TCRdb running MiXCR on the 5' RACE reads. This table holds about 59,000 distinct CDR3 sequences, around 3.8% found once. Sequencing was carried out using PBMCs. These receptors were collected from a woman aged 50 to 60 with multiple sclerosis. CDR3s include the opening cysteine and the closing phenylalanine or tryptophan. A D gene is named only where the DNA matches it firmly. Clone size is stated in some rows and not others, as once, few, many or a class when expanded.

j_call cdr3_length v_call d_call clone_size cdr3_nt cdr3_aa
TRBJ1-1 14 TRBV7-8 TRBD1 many TGTGCCAGCATTATAACCCGGGACAGGGGACAAGCTTTCTTT CASIITRDRGQAFF
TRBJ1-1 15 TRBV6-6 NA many TGTGCCAGCCTATACGGCGGCCTATCGGACACTGAAGCTTTCTTT CASLYGGLSDTEAFF
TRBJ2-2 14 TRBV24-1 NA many TGTGCCACCAGTGTCGGTACGGCCACCGGGGAGCTGTTTTTT CATSVGTATGELFF
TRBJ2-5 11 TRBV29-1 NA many TGCAGCGTTGGAGGCGGGGAGACCCAGTACTTC CSVGGGETQYF
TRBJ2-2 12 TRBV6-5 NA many TGTGCCAGCAGGAGGGAGCACGGGGAGCTGTTTTTT CASRREHGELFF
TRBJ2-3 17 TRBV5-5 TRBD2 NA TGTGCCAGCAGCTCCGCTCTAGCGGGGGGCATCACAGATACGCAGTATTTT CASSSALAGGITDTQYF
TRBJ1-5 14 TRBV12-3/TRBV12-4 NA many TGTGCCAGCAGTTTAGCGCTCAGGGGTGGGCCCCAGCATTTT CASSLALRGGPQHF
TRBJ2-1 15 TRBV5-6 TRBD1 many TGTGCCAGCAGCTTGCTGGACAGGGGCTACAATGAGCAGTTCTTC CASSLLDRGYNEQFF
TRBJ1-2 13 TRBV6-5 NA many TGTGCCAGCAGGGGGGACGGCAACTATGGCTACACCTTC CASRGDGNYGYTF
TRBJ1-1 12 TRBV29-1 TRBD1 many TGCAGCGGCGGGACAGGGGTGACTGAAGCTTTCTTT CSGGTGVTEAFF
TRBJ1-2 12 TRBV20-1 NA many TGCAGTGCTAGAGTGGAGAACTATGGCTACACCTTC CSARVENYGYTF
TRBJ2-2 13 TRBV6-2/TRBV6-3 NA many TGTGCCAGCACCAACGGGGCAACCGGGGAGCTGTTTTTT CASTNGATGELFF
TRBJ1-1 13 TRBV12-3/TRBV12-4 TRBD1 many TGTGCCAGCACCACGGGGACAGGGGTGCGGGCTTTCTTT CASTTGTGVRAFF
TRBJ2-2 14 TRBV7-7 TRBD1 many TGTGCTAGCAGACCACAGGGGGACACCGGGGAGCTGTTTTTT CASRPQGDTGELFF
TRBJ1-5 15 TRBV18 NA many TGTGCCAGCTCGGGAGAGGTCGGGGTCGGGCAGCCCCAGCATTTT CASSGEVGVGQPQHF
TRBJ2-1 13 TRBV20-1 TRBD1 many TGCAGTGCTAGAAGGGGGACAGGGAATGAGCAGTTCTTC CSARRGTGNEQFF